This note documents a single TCR beta chain sequence. The sample originates from a study of shared clonotypes between healthy human individuals. Germline V gene lookup returns CDR1 SGHVS and CDR2 FQNEAQ. Trimming removed 5 bases at V and 8 bases at J, with 6 bases between. The CDR3 covers 11 residues. Naive CD8 cells were CD45RO-negative, positively selected for CCR7, excluding terminally differentiated effector memory CD45RA+ cells. The assay was immunoSEQ multiplex PCR, and TCRdb's table has in-frame clones only and misses some. The sample lists around 2,000,000 clones; about 95% were seen once. Sequencing input: naive CD8+ T cells sorted from blood. This clonotype originated in a man between 18 and 35 years old in good health. The chain carries TRBV7-8 and TRBJ2-2; no reliable D call. In DNA form, the CDR3 reads TGTGCCAGCAGCACGACGGGGGAGCTGTTTTTT. This encodes CASSTTGELFF.